This T cell receptor (beta chain) was found in a study of blood T cells in healthy people across ages. The CDR3 length is 13 residues. The germline CDR1 and CDR2 sequences are SGHDN and FVKESK. Trimming stripped 1 base from V and 12 bases from J, with 12 bases between. A J-beta primer mix and a sample-barcoded 5' primer were used in a second PCR of about 7 to 12 cycles. TCRdb independently ran MiXCR on the 5' RACE reads; one entry per CDR3 protein. Of 790,000 or so distinct CDR3 sequences listed, roughly three fifths are singletons. This receptor was taken from a man aged 40-49 years in good health. This sequence joins TRBV14 and TRBJ1-4; no reliable D call. Material for sequencing was blood. The CDR3 nucleotides read TGTGCCAGCAGCCAAGTGGTAGAGTCGGAACTGTTTTTT. Protein sequence: CASSQVVESELFF.